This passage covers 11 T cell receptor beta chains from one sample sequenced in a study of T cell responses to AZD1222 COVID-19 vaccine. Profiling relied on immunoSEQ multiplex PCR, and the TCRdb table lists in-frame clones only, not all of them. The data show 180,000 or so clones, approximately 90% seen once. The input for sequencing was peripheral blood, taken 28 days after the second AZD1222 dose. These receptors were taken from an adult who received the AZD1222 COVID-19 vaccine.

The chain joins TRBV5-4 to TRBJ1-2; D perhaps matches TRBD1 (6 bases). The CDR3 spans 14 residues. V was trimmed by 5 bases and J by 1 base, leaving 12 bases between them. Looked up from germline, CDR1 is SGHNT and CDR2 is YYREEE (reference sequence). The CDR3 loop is CASRAGQINYGYTF. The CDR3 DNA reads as TGTGCCAGCAGGGCCGGACAGATTAACTATGGCTACACCTTC. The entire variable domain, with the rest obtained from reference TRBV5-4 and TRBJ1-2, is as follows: ETGVTQSPTHLIKTRGQQVTLRCSSQSGHNTVSWYQQALGQGPQFIFQYYREEENGRGNFPPRFSGLQFPNYSSELNVNALELDDSALYLCASRAGQINYGYTFGSGTRLTVV.

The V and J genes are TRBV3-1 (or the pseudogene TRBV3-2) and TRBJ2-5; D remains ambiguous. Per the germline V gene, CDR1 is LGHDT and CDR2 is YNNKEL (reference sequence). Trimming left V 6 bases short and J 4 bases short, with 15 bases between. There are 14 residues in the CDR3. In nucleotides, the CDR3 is TGTGCCAGCAGGTCCAGTTACAAAGGAGAGACCCAGTACTTC. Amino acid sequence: CASRSSYKGETQYF.

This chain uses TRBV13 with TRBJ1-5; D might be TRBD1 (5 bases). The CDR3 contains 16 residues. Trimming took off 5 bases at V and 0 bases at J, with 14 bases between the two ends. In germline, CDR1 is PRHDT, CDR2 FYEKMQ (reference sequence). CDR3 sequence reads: CASSQGTVNSNQPQHF. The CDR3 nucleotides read TGTGCCAGCAGCCAAGGGACGGTCAATAGCAATCAGCCCCAGCATTTT. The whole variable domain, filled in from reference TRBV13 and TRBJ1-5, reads AAGVIQSPRHLIKEKRETATLKCYPIPRHDTVYWYQQGPGQDPQFLISFYEKMQSDKGSIPDRFSAQQFSDYHSELNMSSLELGDSALYFCASSQGTVNSNQPQHFGDGTRLSIL.

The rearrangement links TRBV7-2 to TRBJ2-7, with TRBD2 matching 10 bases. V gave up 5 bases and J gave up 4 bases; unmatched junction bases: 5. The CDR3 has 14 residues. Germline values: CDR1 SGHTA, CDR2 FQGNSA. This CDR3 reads CASSRSSGGYEQYF. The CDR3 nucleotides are TGTGCCAGCAGCCGTTCTAGCGGGGGTTACGAGCAGTACTTC.

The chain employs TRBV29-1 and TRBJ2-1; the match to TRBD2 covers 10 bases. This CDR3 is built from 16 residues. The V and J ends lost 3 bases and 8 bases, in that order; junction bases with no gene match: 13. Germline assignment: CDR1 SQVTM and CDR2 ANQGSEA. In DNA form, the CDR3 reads TGCAGCGTTGAGCATCGGCTAGCGGGAGTTCGCGATGAGCAGTTCTTC. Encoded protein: CSVEHRLAGVRDEQFF.

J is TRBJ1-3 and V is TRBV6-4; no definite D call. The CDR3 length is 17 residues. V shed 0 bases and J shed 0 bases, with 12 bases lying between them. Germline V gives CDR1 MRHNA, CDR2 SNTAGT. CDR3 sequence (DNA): TGTGCCAGCAGTGACTCAGCAAGGGAGGGCTCTGGAAACACCATATATTTT. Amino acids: CASSDSAREGSGNTIYF.

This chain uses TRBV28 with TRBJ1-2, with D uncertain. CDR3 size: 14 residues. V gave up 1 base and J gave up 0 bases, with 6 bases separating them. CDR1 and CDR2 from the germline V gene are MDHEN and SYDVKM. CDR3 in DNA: TGTGCCAGCAGTTTATCCGGGGCTAACTATGGCTACACCTTC. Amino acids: CASSLSGANYGYTF.

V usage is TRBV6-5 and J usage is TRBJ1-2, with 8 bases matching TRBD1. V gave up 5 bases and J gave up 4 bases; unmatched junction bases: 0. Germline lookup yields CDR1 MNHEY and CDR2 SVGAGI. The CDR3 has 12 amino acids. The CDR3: CASSQGAYGYTF. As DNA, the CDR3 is TGTGCCAGCAGTCAGGGGGCCTATGGCTACACCTTC.

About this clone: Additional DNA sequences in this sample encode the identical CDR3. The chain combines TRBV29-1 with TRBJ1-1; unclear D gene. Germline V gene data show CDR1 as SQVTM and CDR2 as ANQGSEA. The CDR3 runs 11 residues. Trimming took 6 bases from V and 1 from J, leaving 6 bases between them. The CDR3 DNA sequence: TGCAGCGTGGCAAGGAACACTGAAGCTTTCTTT. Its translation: CSVARNTEAFF.

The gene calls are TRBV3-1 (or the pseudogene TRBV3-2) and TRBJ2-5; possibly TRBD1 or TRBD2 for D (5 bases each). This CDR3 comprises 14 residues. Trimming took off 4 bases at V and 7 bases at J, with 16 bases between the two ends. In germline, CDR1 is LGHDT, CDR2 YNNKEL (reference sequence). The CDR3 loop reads CASSPPNGAGTQYF. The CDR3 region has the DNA TGTGCCAGCAGCCCACCCAACGGGGCCGGGACCCAGTACTTC.

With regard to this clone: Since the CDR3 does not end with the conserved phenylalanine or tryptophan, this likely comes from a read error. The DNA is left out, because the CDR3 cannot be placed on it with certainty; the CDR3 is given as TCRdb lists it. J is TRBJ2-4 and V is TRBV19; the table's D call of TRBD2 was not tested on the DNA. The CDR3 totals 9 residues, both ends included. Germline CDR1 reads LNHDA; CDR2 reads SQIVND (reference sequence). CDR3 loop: CASSIGGGY.